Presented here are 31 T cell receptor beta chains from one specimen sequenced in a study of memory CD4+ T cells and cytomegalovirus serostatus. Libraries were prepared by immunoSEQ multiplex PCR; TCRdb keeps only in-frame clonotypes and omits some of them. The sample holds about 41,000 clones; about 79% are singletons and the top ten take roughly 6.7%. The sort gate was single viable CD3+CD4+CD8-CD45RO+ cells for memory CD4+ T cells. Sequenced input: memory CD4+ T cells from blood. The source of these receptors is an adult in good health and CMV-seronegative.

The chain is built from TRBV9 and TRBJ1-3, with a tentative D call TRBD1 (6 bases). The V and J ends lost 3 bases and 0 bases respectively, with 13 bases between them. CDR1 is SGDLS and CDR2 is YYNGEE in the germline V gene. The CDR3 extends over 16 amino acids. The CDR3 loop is CASSGNQGFSGNTIYF. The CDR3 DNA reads TGTGCCAGCAGCGGAAACCAGGGGTTCTCTGGAAACACCATATATTTT.

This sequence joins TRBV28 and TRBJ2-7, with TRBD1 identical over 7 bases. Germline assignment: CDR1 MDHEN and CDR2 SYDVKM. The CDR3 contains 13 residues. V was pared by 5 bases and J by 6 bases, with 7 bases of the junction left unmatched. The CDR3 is CASSTTGVFEQYF. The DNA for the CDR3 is TGTGCCAGCAGTACAACAGGGGTCTTCGAGCAGTACTTC.

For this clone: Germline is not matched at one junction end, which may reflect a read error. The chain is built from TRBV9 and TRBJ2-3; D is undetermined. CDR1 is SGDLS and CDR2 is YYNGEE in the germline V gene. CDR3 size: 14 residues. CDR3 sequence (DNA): TGTGCCAGCAGCGTAGACCAGAGCACCGATACGCAGTATTTT. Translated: CASSVDQSTDTQYF.

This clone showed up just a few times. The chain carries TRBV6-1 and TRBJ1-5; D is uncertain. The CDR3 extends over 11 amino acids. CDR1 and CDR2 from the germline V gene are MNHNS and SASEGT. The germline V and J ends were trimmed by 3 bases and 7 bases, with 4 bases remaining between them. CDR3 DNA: TGTGCCAGCAGTGACTTCCAGCCCCAGCATTTT. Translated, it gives CASSDFQPQHF.

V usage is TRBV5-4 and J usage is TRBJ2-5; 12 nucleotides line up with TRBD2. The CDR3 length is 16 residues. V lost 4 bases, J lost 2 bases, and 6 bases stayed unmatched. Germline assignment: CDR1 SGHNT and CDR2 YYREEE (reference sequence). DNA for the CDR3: TGTGCCAGCAGCCCGCGACTAGCGGGAGTGCAAGAGACCCAGTACTTC. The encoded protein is CASSPRLAGVQETQYF. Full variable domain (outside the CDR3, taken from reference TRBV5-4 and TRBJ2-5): ETGVTQSPTHLIKTRGQQVTLRCSSQSGHNTVSWYQQALGQGPQFIFQYYREEENGRGNFPPRFSGLQFPNYSSELNVNALELDDSALYLCASSPRLAGVQETQYFGPGTRLLVL.

The CDR3 coding sequence is TGCGCCAGCAGCCAACCGGGACATAAGGGAAACACCATATATTTT. Translating gives CASSQPGHKGNTIYF. The rearrangement uses TRBV4-1 and TRBJ1-3, with D maybe TRBD1 (6 bases). The CDR3 spans 15 residues. V shed 2 bases and J shed 4 bases, with 12 bases lying between them. Germline loops: CDR1 MGHRA, CDR2 YSYEKL.

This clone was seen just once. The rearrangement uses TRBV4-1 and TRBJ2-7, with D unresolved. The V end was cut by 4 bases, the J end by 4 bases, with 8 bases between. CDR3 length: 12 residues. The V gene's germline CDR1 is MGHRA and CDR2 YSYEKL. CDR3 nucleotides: TGCGCCAGCAGCCTCTCAGGTTACGAGCAGTACTTC. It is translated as CASSLSGYEQYF.

CDR3: CASSPLAGGPDGELFF. CDR3 sequence (DNA): TGTGCCAGCAGCCCACTAGCGGGAGGGCCCGACGGGGAGCTGTTTTTT. The chain couples TRBV7-3 to TRBJ2-2; 13 nucleotides line up with TRBD2. Germline values: CDR1 SGHTA, CDR2 FQGTGA. With V trimmed by 5 bases and J by 7 bases, 7 bases remained unmatched. CDR3 length: 16 residues.

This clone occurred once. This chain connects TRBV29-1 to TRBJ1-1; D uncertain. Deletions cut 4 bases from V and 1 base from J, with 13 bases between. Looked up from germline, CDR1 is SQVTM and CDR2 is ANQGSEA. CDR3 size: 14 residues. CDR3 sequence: CSVVRGPANTEAFF. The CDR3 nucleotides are TGCAGCGTTGTCCGTGGACCAGCGAACACTGAAGCTTTCTTT.

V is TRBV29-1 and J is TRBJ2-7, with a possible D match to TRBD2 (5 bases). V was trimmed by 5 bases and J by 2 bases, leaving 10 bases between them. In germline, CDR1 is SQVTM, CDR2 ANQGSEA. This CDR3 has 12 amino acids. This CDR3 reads CSVRTRTYEQYF. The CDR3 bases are TGCAGCGTTAGGACTCGTACCTACGAGCAGTACTTC.

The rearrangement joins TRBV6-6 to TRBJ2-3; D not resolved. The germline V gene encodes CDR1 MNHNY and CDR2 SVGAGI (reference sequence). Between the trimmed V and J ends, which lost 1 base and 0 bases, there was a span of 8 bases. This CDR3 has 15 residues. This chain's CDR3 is CASSYFSTSTDTQYF. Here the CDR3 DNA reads TGTGCCAGCAGTTACTTCTCGACCAGCACAGATACGCAGTATTTT.

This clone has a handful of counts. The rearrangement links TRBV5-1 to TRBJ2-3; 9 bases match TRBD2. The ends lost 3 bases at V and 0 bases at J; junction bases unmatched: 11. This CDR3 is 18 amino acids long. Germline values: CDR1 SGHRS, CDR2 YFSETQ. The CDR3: CASSSSGTSFPSTDTQYF. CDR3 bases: TGCGCCAGCAGCTCGTCCGGGACTAGCTTCCCTAGCACAGATACGCAGTATTTT.

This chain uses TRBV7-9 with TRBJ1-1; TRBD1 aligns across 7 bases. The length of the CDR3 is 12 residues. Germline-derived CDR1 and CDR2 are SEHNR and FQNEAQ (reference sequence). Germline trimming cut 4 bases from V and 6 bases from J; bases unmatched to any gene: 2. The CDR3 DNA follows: TGTGCCAGCAGCTACGGACAGGCTGAAGCTTTCTTT. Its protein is CASSYGQAEAFF.

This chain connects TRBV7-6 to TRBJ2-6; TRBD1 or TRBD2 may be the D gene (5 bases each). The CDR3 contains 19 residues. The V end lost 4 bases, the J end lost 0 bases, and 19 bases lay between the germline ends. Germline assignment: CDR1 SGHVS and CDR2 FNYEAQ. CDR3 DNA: TGTGCCAGCAGCTCAATAGGGGCCAGAGACTACTCTGGGGCCAACGTCCTGACTTTC. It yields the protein CASSSIGARDYSGANVLTF. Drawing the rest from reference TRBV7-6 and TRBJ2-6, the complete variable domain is GAGVSQSPRYKVTKRGQDVALRCDPISGHVSLYWYRQALGQGPEFLTYFNYEAQQDKSGLPNDRFSAERPEGSISTLTIQRTEQRDSAMYRCASSSIGARDYSGANVLTFGAGSRLTVL.

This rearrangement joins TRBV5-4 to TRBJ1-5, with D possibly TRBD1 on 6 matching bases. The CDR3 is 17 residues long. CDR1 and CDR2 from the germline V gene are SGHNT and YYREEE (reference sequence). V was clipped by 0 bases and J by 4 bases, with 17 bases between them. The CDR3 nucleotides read TGTGCCAGCAGCTTGGTAGCCCGGACAGATAGGAATCAGCCCCAGCATTTT. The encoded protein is CASSLVARTDRNQPQHF.

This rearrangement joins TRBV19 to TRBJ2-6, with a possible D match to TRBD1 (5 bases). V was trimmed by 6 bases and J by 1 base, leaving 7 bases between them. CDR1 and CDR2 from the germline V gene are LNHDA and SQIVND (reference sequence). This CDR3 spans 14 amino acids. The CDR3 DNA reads TGTGCCAGTAGCTCAGGGTCTGGGGCCAACGTCCTGACTTTC. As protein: CASSSGSGANVLTF. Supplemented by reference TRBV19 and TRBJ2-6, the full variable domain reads DGGITQSPKYLFRKEGQNVTLSCEQNLNHDAMYWYRQDPGQGLRLIYYSQIVNDFQKGDIAEGYSVSREKKESFPLTVTSAQKNPTAFYLCASSSGSGANVLTFGAGSRLTVL.

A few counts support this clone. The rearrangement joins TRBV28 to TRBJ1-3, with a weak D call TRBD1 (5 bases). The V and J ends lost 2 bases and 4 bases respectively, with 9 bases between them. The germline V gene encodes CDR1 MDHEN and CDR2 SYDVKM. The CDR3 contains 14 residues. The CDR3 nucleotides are TGTGCCAGCAGTTTAGGGACGTCGGGAAACACCATATATTTT. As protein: CASSLGTSGNTIYF.

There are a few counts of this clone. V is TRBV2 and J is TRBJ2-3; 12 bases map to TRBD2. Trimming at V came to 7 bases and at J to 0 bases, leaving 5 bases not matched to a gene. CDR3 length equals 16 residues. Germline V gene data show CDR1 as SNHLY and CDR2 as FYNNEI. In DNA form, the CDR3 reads TGTGCCAGCAAAGGACTAGCGGGGCCTAGCACAGATACGCAGTATTTT. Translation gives CASKGLAGPSTDTQYF.

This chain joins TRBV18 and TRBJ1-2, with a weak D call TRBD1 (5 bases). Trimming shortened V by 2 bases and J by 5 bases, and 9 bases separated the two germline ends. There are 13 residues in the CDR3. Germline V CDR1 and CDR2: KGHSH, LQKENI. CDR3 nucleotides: TGTGCCAGCTCACCAGAGGGGAAATATGGCTACACCTTC. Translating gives CASSPEGKYGYTF.

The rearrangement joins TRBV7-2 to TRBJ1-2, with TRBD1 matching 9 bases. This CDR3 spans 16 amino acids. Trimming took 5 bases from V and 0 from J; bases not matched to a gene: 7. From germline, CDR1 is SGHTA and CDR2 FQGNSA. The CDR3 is CASSTGQGGPNYGYTF. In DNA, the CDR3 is TGTGCCAGCAGCACGGGACAGGGAGGGCCTAACTATGGCTACACCTTC.

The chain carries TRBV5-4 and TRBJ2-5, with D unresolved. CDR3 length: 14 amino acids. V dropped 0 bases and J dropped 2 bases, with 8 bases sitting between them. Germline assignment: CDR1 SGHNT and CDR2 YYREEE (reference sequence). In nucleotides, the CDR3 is TGTGCCAGCAGCTTGGCGGGCGCACAAGAGACCCAGTACTTC. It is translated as CASSLAGAQETQYF.

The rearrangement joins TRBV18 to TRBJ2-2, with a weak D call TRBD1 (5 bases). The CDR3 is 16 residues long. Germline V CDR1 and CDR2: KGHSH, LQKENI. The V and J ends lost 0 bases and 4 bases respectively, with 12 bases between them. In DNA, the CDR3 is TGTGCCAGCTCACCACCCCCAGGGAAGTTCACCGGGGAGCTGTTTTTT. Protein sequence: CASSPPPGKFTGELFF.

CDR3 bases: TGTGCCAGCAGCTTGCTCCCCAGGGAGACCGGGGAGCTGTTTTTT. Its translation: CASSLLPRETGELFF. V and J are TRBV5-6 and TRBJ2-2, with D perhaps being TRBD1 or TRBD2 (5 bases each). The CDR3 sequence is 15 residues long. Per germline, CDR1 SGHDT and CDR2 YYEEEE. Trimming removed 1 base from V and 5 bases from J, with 12 bases in between.

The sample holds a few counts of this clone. This CDR3 is CASSASPGNTEAFF. CDR3 sequence (DNA): TGTGCCAGCAGTGCGAGTCCCGGGAACACTGAAGCTTTCTTT. The V and J genes are TRBV6-4 and TRBJ1-1; no definite D call. The germline V and J ends were trimmed by 4 bases and 1 base, with 10 bases remaining between them. Germline CDR1 reads MRHNA; CDR2 reads SNTAGT. CDR3 length equals 14 residues.

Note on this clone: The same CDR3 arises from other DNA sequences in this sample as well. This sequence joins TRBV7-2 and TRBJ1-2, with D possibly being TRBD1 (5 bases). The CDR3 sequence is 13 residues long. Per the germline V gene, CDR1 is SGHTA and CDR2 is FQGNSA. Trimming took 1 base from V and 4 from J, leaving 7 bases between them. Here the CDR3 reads CASSLGQGYGYTF. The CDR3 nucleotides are TGTGCCAGCAGCTTAGGCCAGGGCTATGGCTACACCTTC.

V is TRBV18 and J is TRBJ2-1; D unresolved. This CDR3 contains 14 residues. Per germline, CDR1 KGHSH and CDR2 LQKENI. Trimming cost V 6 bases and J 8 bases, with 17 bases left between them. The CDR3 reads CASSPIARVHEQFF. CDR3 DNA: TGTGCCAGCTCGCCAATTGCAAGAGTCCATGAGCAGTTCTTC. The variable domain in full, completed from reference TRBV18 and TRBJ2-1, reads NAGVMQNPRHLVRRRGQEARLRCSPMKGHSHVYWYRQLPEEGLKFMVYLQKENIIDESGMPKERFSAEFPKEGPSILRIQQVVRGDSAAYFCASSPIARVHEQFFGPGTRLTVL.

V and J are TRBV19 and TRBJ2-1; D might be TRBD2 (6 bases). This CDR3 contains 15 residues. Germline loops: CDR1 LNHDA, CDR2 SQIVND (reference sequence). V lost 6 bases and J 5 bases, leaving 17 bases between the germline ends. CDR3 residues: CASSPFLGGNNEQFF. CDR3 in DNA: TGTGCCAGTAGCCCCTTTTTGGGGGGAAACAATGAGCAGTTCTTC. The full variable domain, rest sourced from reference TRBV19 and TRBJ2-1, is DGGITQSPKYLFRKEGQNVTLSCEQNLNHDAMYWYRQDPGQGLRLIYYSQIVNDFQKGDIAEGYSVSREKKESFPLTVTSAQKNPTAFYLCASSPFLGGNNEQFFGPGTRLTVL.

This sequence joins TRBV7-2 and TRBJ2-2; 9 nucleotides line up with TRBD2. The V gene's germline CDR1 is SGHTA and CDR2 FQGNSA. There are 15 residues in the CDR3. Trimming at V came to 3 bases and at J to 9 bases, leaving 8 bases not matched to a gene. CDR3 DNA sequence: TGTGCCAGCAGCTTTGGCGGGAGGGCCCCTCGGGAGCTGTTTTTT. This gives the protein CASSFGGRAPRELFF.

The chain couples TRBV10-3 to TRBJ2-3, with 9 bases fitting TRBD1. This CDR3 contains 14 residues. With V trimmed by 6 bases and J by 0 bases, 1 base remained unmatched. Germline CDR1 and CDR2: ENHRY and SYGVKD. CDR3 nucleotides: TGTGCCATCAGGACAGGGGGAAGCACAGATACGCAGTATTTT. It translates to CAIRTGGSTDTQYF.

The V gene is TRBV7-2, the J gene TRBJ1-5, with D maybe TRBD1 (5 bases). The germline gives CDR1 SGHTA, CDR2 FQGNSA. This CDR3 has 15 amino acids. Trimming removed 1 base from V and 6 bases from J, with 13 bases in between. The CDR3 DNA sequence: TGTGCCAGCAGCTTAGGCACCAGGGAGTCTCAGCCCCAGCATTTT. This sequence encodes CASSLGTRESQPQHF.

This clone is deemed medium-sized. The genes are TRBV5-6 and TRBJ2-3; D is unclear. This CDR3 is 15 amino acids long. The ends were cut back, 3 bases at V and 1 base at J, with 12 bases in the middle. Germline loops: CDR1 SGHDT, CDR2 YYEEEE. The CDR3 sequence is CASSSGQVGTDTQYF. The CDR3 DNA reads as TGTGCCAGCAGCTCGGGCCAAGTGGGCACAGATACGCAGTATTTT.